The rows below give T cell receptor beta chains drawn from one sample of a study of beta chain features in type 1 diabetes. The assay was immunoSEQ multiplex PCR, and TCRdb's table has in-frame clones only and misses some. The sample comprises about 450,000 clones, over 9.5% of which are singletons, and about 0.042% rests with the top ten. Sequenced: naive CD4+ T cells from blood. These receptor sequences come from a woman aged 18-35 years in good health. Both conserved end residues are part of each CDR3. A D gene is named only where the DNA matches it firmly. Clone size appears in some rows only: once, few, many, or a class for an expanded clone.

- few TRBJ2-5 TRBV7-9 CASSLLGGTGETQYF TGTGCCAGCAGTCTCCTTGGGGGTACGGGAGAGACCCAGTACTTC
TRBD1 - TRBJ2-7 TRBV4-1 CASSQPGQGRGEQYF TGCGCCAGCAGCCAACCCGGACAGGGGAGGGGCGAGCAGTACTTC
TRBD2 - TRBJ2-7 TRBV29-1 CSVALRLAGGLGEQYF TGCAGCGTTGCCCTCCGGCTAGCGGGAGGGCTTGGAGAGCAGTACTTC
- few TRBJ1-2 TRBV10-3 CAISESGPVNGYTF TGTGCCATCAGTGAGTCCGGTCCAGTCAATGGCTACACCTTC
- few TRBJ2-7 TRBV11-3 CASSLDGRTYEQYF TGTGCCAGCAGCTTAGATGGCAGAACCTACGAGCAGTACTTC
- - TRBJ1-1 TRBV7-9 CASSLYNAEAFF TGTGCCAGCAGCTTATACAACGCTGAAGCTTTCTTT
- - TRBJ2-1 TRBV9 CASSVGSVYNEQFF TGTGCCAGCAGCGTAGGGTCTGTCTACAATGAGCAGTTCTTC
- - TRBJ2-2 TRBV4-3 CASSKAGRDTGELFF TGCGCCAGCAGTAAAGCTGGACGGGACACCGGGGAGCTGTTTTTT
- - TRBJ2-7 TRBV6-1 CASSEALLGQSYEQYF TGTGCCAGCAGTGAAGCGCTTCTCGGGCAGAGCTACGAGCAGTACTTC
- few TRBJ1-2 TRBV4-2 CASSQANGYTF TGTGCCAGCAGCCAAGCAAATGGCTACACCTTC
- - TRBJ1-5 TRBV7-2 CASSLGVGRSNQPQHF TGTGCCAGCAGCTTAGGCGTGGGTAGGAGCAATCAGCCCCAGCATTTT
- - TRBJ1-1 TRBV2 CASSEGLNTEAFF TGTGCCAGCAGTGAAGGCTTGAACACTGAAGCTTTCTTT
- few TRBJ2-1 TRBV7-9 CASSLGGLAPDNEQFF TGTGCCAGCAGCTTAGGGGGGCTGGCTCCAGACAATGAGCAGTTCTTC
- few TRBJ2-4 TRBV18 CASSPTGHPFQYF TGTGCCAGCTCACCGACCGGACATCCGTTTCAGTACTTC
- - TRBJ2-1 TRBV7-9 CASSLSGLSAYNEQFF TGTGCCAGCAGCCTATCTGGGCTCTCCGCCTACAATGAGCAGTTCTTC
- - TRBJ2-5 TRBV30 CAWRDERETQYF TGTGCCTGGAGAGATGAGCGAGAGACCCAGTACTTC
- few TRBJ2-5 TRBV6-6 CASSYNSPETQYF TGTGCCAGCAGTTACAATTCCCCGGAGACCCAGTACTTC
- few TRBJ2-7 TRBV9 CASSVEAPSYEQYF TGTGCCAGCAGCGTAGAGGCACCCTCCTACGAGCAGTACTTC
TRBD1 - TRBJ2-3 TRBV6-5 CASSYSRGRPDTQYF TGTGCCAGCAGTTACTCGAGGGGGCGCCCAGATACGCAGTATTTT
- few TRBJ1-2 TRBV7-2 CASSLAGRGRANYGYTF TGTGCCAGCAGCTTAGCGGGCAGGGGAAGAGCTAACTATGGCTACACCTTC
TRBD1 - TRBJ1-1 TRBV20-1 CSPGERDRGF TGCAGTCCTGGGGAGAGGGACAGGGGGTTT
TRBD1 - TRBJ2-2 TRBV13 CASSVGTGRTGELFF TGTGCCAGCAGCGTGGGGACAGGGCGCACCGGGGAGCTGTTTTTT